This T cell receptor (beta chain) was sequenced in a study of CD4 and CD8 cells across lung adenocarcinoma regions. From germline, CDR1 is MNHNS and CDR2 SASEGT. The CDR3 runs to 16 residues. Trimming left V 1 base short and J 2 bases short, with 14 bases between. Localized lung adenocarcinoma, a non-small cell lung cancer, affected the donors. In its sample, this clonotype is medium-sized (0.01 to 0.1%). TCRdb re-analysed the PCR reads in MiXCR, keeping a single row per CDR3 protein. This sample has 6,500 to 8,500 distinct CDR3 sequences, with roughly three fifths found just once. Input material: CD4+ T cells from the center of a lung tumor. The origin of this receptor is a female donor with lung adenocarcinoma. The CD4 and CD8 labels of this study may be unreliable. The J gene is TRBJ2-5, the V gene TRBV6-1; D not resolved. The DNA of the CDR3 is TGTGCCAGCAGTGAAGGGAAACATGCCATACAAGAGACCCAGTACTTC. This translates into CASSEGKHAIQETQYF.